This T cell receptor beta chain was sequenced in a study of tumor and adjacent non-tumor tissue in lung cancer (dated by TCRdb to 2016 to 2018). Turning to the overall study: Patients with adenocarcinoma (around eleven), squamous cell carcinoma (2) and small cell lung cancer (1) were included in the cohort. The approximately 15 enrolled patients, of whom roughly 10 were men and 5 were women, were aged roughly 30 to 85 years and were diagnosed with TNM stage I to III disease. A total of 95 million to 150 million productive TCRbeta reads were generated by sequencing, corresponding to an average of around 4 million reads per sample. Using bulk TCRbeta repertoires from 15 lung cancer patients, the study set lung tumor tissue side by side with matched distant non-tumor lung tissue. TCRbeta CDR3 sequencing was performed on a few dozen paired specimens, with one tumor sample and one normal lung sample collected per patient.

RNA was extracted from bulk unsorted tissue and checked for quality with a NanoDrop ND-1000 and an Agilent 2100. Distant non-tumor tissue taken more than 3 cm from the tumor edge was used as the normal lung sample. The donors were newly diagnosed lung cancer patients admitted for thoracic surgery in China from August to November 2014 who had not received prior chemotherapy. Patients who had received previous radiotherapy or chemotherapy, or who had another concurrent cancer, were excluded from the study. Pieces of surgical tissue measuring about 1-2.3 cm3 were kept in RNAlater solution and held at -80 degrees C until needed. As to this clonotype: Its binding antigen is unknown. The input lacks base qualities; no much larger clone sits a single base away.

Library preparation used multiplex PCR. This sample was sequenced with an Illumina HiSeq 2500. TCRbeta libraries were built by three rounds of nested PCR using primers (Table S4), following protocols modified from ARM-PCR. Before sequencing, PCR products of 200-500 bp were excised from the gel and purified with the QIAquick gel extraction kit. The authors' analysis ran thus. Reads were cleaned with Trimmomatic, merged with FLASH into complete CDR3 sequences, and assigned to V(D)J germline segments with MiTCR. Clonal diversity was computed as the inverse Simpson's index with VDJtools. In-frame sequences lacking a premature stop codon were counted as productive reads. The public reads were run again by TCRdb, first through fastp at Q25 and then through MiXCR, and only productive beta chains were kept. One record per CDR3 amino acid sequence lists the most common genes and DNA. The V and J calls come from TCRdb's annotation, not from the publication. The table for this sample lists about 86,000 distinct CDR3 sequences; around 82% of them were counted only once. Clones ranked in the top ten supply 20% to 25% of the sample.

Results and caveats for the whole study, not just this receptor: In normal lung, the top 100 clones accounted for a significantly larger cumulative share of the repertoire than in tumor tissue. Younger patients had significantly higher TCR diversity, and higher tumor TCR diversity was associated with shorter overall and disease-free survival. The methods do not name the sequencing platform or mention unique molecular identifiers. Peripheral blood was not sequenced, so blood TCRbeta repertoires were not examined in the lung cancer patients of the study. Tumor tissue showed significantly greater TCR diversity (inverse Simpson) than normal lung tissue (approximately 400 vs 170, P = 0.0075, Mann-Whitney U test). With only approximately 16 patients in the cohort, the authors noted that larger samples and more detailed clinical data are needed.

The CDR3 numbers 11 residues from cysteine through phenylalanine. Only CDR3 DNA is held: 33 bases, read in frame from base 1. CDR1 MNHNS and CDR2 SASEGT are derived from the germline V gene. The sequence links TRBV6-1 to TRBJ1-1, with the D segment identity uncertain. The specimen sequenced was distant non-tumor lung tissue. The receptor's source is a woman in her fifties or sixties with non-small cell lung cancer. The sequence in DNA is TGTGTTAGCAGTGAAGGTCCCGAAGCTTTCTTT. The encoded protein is CVSSEGPEAFF.